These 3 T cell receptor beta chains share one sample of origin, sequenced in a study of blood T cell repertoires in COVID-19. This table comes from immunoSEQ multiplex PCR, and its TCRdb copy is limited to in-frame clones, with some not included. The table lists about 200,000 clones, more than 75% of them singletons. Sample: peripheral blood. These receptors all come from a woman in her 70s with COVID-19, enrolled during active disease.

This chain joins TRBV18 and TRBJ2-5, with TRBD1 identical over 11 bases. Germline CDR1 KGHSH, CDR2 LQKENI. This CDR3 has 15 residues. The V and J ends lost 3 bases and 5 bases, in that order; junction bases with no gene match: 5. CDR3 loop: CASSPRDRGTETQYF. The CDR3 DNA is TGTGCCAGCTCACCCCGGGACAGGGGGACGGAGACCCAGTACTTC.

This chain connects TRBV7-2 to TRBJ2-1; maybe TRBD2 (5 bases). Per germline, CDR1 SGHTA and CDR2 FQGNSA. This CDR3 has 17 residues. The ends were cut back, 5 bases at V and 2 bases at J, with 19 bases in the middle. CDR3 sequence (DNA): TGTGCCAGCAGCCTTCGCCTTGAGCGGAAGACCTACAATGAGCAGTTCTTC. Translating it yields CASSLRLERKTYNEQFF.

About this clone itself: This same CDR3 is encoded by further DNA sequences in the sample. The CDR3 protein is CASSSTATYEQYF. Written as DNA, the CDR3 is TGTGCCAGCAGTTCGACAGCGACCTACGAGCAGTACTTC. The V and J genes are TRBV28 and TRBJ2-7; maybe TRBD1 (5 bases). Trimming left V 4 bases short and J 2 bases short, with 9 bases between. Germline loops: CDR1 MDHEN, CDR2 SYDVKM. This CDR3 spans 13 amino acids.